Below, 3 T cell receptor beta chains from the same sample are listed, as sequenced in a study of T cell responses to AZD1222 COVID-19 vaccine. TCRdb keeps only in-frame clones here, not all; method: immunoSEQ multiplex PCR. The sample holds around 140,000 clones, 85% to 95% seen once. The material was peripheral blood, obtained 28 days after the second AZD1222 dose. These TCRs come from an adult who received the AZD1222 COVID-19 vaccine.

This clone has just a few counts. The chain links TRBV18 to TRBJ2-5; D uncertain. CDR1 and CDR2 from the germline V gene are KGHSH and LQKENI. The ends were cut back, 3 bases at V and 3 bases at J, with 11 bases in the middle. CDR3 length: 14 amino acids. CDR3 sequence: CASSPTEIEETQYF. The CDR3 DNA follows: TGTGCCAGCTCACCGACGGAGATAGAAGAGACCCAGTACTTC.

The rearrangement joins TRBV10-3 to TRBJ2-5; D may match TRBD1 or TRBD2 (6 bases each). V lost 3 bases and J 5 bases, leaving 19 bases between the germline ends. There are 16 residues in the CDR3. The germline V gene has CDR1 ENHRY and CDR2 SYGVKD. For the CDR3, the DNA is TGTGCCATCAGTGAAGGGGGAGAAGGGGGGAAGGAGACCCAGTACTTC. Encoded protein: CAISEGGEGGKETQYF.

The gene calls are TRBV5-5 and TRBJ2-1, with 9 bases identical to TRBD2. CDR1 is SGHKS and CDR2 is YYEKEE in the germline V gene (reference sequence). J gave up 6 bases and V 6 bases, and 10 bases lay outside the gene matches. The CDR3 loop spans 15 amino acids. CDR3 loop: CASTILAGRTNEQFF. DNA for the CDR3: TGTGCCAGCACCATCCTAGCGGGGCGCACCAATGAGCAGTTCTTC.